The clone carrying this TCR beta chain was seen a handful of times. Its target is unknown. The trim removed 1 base at V and 11 bases at J, leaving 5 bases unmatched. The CDR3 length is 14 residues. The germline V gene encodes CDR1 MGHDK and CDR2 SYGVNS. This record comes from a study of T-cell memory formation after mild COVID-19. Study-wide background: Largely donor-specific sequence clusters came from two donors.

Regarding the study as a whole: Memory from before infection featured some responding clones, which suggests cross-reactive memory joined.

The authors produced TCR alpha and TCR beta cDNA libraries with sample barcodes and UMIs by 5'RACE using constant-segment primers. TCRdb re-called the 5' RACE reads with MiXCR, one entry per CDR3 protein. Of about 450,000 distinct CDR3 sequences in the sample, 20% to 30% are singletons; the top ten hold about an eighth. The sequence came from an adult woman who had mild COVID-19 (a few samples of this study predate the infection). Cell type and time point are not known. The chain carries TRBV25-1 and TRBJ2-3; TRBD2 agrees at 11 bases. The sequencing input was PBMCs or a T cell subset sorted from them (not recorded which). CDR3 sequence (DNA): TGTGCCAGCAGTGAATCCCCTAGCGGGGGGTTGCAGTATTTT. Its translation is CASSESPSGGLQYF.